The next 15 T cell receptor beta chains were all read from a single sample in a study of cytomegalovirus exposure and HLA in healthy donors. Use of 60 Vbeta and 13 Jbeta primers characterized the PCR. Profiling relied on immunoSEQ multiplex PCR, and the TCRdb table lists in-frame clones only, not all of them. Its table lists fewer than 75,000 clones. Sequenced input: PBMCs. Receptors were obtained from a boy aged 5-17 years in good health and CMV-seronegative.

V and J are TRBV6-5 and TRBJ1-2; 8 nucleotides align to TRBD1. V trimming: 0 bases; J trimming: 8 bases; junction bases outside the gene matches: 11. This CDR3 is built from 16 residues. Germline values: CDR1 MNHEY, CDR2 SVGAGI. The CDR3 DNA sequence: TGTGCCAGCAGTTACTCGCTGACCCCAGGGGGCGAAGGCTACACCTTC. Residues: CASSYSLTPGGEGYTF.

The V and J genes are TRBV29-1 and TRBJ2-2; D might be TRBD2 (5 bases). The CDR3 totals 13 residues. Germline loops: CDR1 SQVTM, CDR2 ANQGSEA. V was trimmed by 4 bases and J by 2 bases, leaving 8 bases between them. In nucleotides, the CDR3 is TGCAGCGTTGCAAGACTAAACACCGGGGAGCTGTTTTTT. This gives the protein CSVARLNTGELFF.

This chain joins TRBV28 and TRBJ2-5; TRBD2 agrees at 10 bases. The CDR3 extends over 16 amino acids. Germline loops: CDR1 MDHEN, CDR2 SYDVKM. The trim removed 6 bases at V and 6 bases at J, leaving 13 bases unmatched. The CDR3 region is CASSLSPSGSRKTQYF. The CDR3 DNA reads TGTGCCAGCAGCCTCTCGCCTAGCGGGAGTCGGAAGACCCAGTACTTC.

J is TRBJ2-1 and V is TRBV19; D uncertain. The CDR3 length is 16 residues. Germline V gene data show CDR1 as LNHDA and CDR2 as SQIVND (reference sequence). V was shortened by 7 bases and J by 0 bases, with 16 bases between the two germline ends. This CDR3 reads CASTSAQAYSYNEQFF. The DNA of the CDR3 is TGTGCCAGTACCTCGGCCCAGGCCTACTCCTACAATGAGCAGTTCTTC.

The V gene is TRBV15, the J gene TRBJ2-6; no firm D call. V dropped 8 bases and J dropped 4 bases, with 18 bases sitting between them. The CDR3 spans 16 residues. Germline CDR1 is LNHNV and CDR2 is YYDKDF (reference sequence). The CDR3 DNA reads TGTGCCACCGCACCTATCAATTCTGCCGGGGCCAACGTCCTGACTTTC. Protein product: CATAPINSAGANVLTF.

This chain connects TRBV7-7 to TRBJ2-7; D uncertain. Between the trimmed V and J ends, which lost 5 bases and 5 bases, there was a span of 13 bases. This CDR3 contains 13 residues. The germline CDR1 and CDR2 sequences are SSHAT and FNYEAQ (reference sequence). DNA of the CDR3: TGTGCCAGCAGCAACCGTGACATAAACGAGCAGTACTTC. Amino acids: CASSNRDINEQYF.

The V and J genes are TRBV27 and TRBJ2-1; 11 nucleotides match TRBD2. Losses at the gene ends were 7 bases for V and 7 bases for J; bases not matched to a gene: 3. From germline, CDR1 is MNHEY and CDR2 SMNVEV (reference sequence). The CDR3 has 13 amino acids. The CDR3 DNA sequence: TGTGCCAGCATTCCTAGCGGGGGGAATGAGCAGTTCTTC. It encodes CASIPSGGNEQFF.

The chain combines TRBV19 with TRBJ1-1; no reliable D call. With 5 bases removed from V and 0 bases from J, the gap between germline ends came to 13 bases. CDR3 length: 15 residues. From germline, CDR1 is LNHDA and CDR2 SQIVND (reference sequence). The CDR3, as DNA: TGTGCCAGTAGTCTTAGCGTTCAAATGAACACTGAAGCTTTCTTT. Translated, it gives CASSLSVQMNTEAFF. The variable domain in full, with the rest retrieved from reference TRBV19 and TRBJ1-1, is DGGITQSPKYLFRKEGQNVTLSCEQNLNHDAMYWYRQDPGQGLRLIYYSQIVNDFQKGDIAEGYSVSREKKESFPLTVTSAQKNPTAFYLCASSLSVQMNTEAFFGQGTRLTVV.

In DNA form, the CDR3 reads TGTGCCAGTAGTATCAGTAGCGGGAGTGTTGAGCAGTTCTTC. It is translated as CASSISSGSVEQFF. The chain combines TRBV19 with TRBJ2-1, with TRBD2 matching 9 bases. V lost 3 bases to trimming and J lost 9 bases; unmatched junction nucleotides: 6. This CDR3 is 14 amino acids long. Germline CDR1 and CDR2: LNHDA and SQIVND (reference sequence).

This chain connects TRBV19 to TRBJ2-3; 9 nucleotides align to TRBD1. CDR3 size: 15 residues. The ends lost 5 bases at V and 3 bases at J; junction bases unmatched: 6. CDR1 and CDR2 from the germline V gene are LNHDA and SQIVND (reference sequence). The chain's CDR3 is CASSLPGQGTDTQYF. CDR3 sequence (DNA): TGTGCCAGTAGTCTACCGGGACAGGGAACAGATACGCAGTATTTT.

J is TRBJ1-2 and V is TRBV6-6; maybe TRBD1 (5 bases). Germline V lookup: CDR1 MNHNY, CDR2 SVGAGI (reference sequence). Trimming shortened V by 5 bases and J by 2 bases, and 12 bases separated the two germline ends. This CDR3 region has 14 residues. Here the CDR3 DNA reads TGTGCCAGCAGTCCCCAGGGTGTCAACTATGGCTACACCTTC. Protein: CASSPQGVNYGYTF.

This sequence joins TRBV2 and TRBJ2-5; TRBD2 matches at 12 bases. V dropped 9 bases and J dropped 6; count of bases not matched to a gene: 8. From germline, CDR1 is SNHLY and CDR2 FYNNEI. The CDR3 is made up of 14 amino acids. Written as DNA, the CDR3 is TGTGCCAGAGAGACTAGCGGGAGAGGAAAGACCCAGTACTTC. Translation gives CARETSGRGKTQYF.

The J gene is TRBJ2-7, the V gene TRBV27, with D possibly being TRBD1 (5 bases). This CDR3 has 13 residues. Trimming stripped 3 bases from V and 3 bases from J, with 9 bases between. Germline values: CDR1 MNHEY, CDR2 SMNVEV (reference sequence). CDR3 nucleotides: TGTGCCAGCAGTTTCAGACAGTTCTACGAGCAGTACTTC. It encodes CASSFRQFYEQYF.

V usage is TRBV7-2 and J usage is TRBJ1-6, with D possibly being TRBD1 (5 bases). Trimming took 1 base from V and 7 from J, leaving 8 bases between them. Germline values: CDR1 SGHTA, CDR2 FQGNSA. This CDR3 has 14 residues. Here the CDR3 reads CASSLGQKNSPLHF. The DNA for the CDR3 is TGTGCCAGCAGCTTAGGACAGAAAAATTCACCCCTCCACTTT.

The rearrangement links TRBV19 to TRBJ1-2, with D perhaps TRBD1 (6 bases). Germline assignment: CDR1 LNHDA and CDR2 SQIVND (reference sequence). The V gene lost 5 bases and the J gene lost 4 bases, with 11 bases spanning the gap. The CDR3 totals 13 residues. CDR3 coding DNA: TGTGCCAGTAGTTGCCAGGGGTGCTATGGCTACACCTTC. This sequence encodes CASSCQGCYGYTF. Drawing the rest from reference TRBV19 and TRBJ1-2, the complete variable domain is DGGITQSPKYLFRKEGQNVTLSCEQNLNHDAMYWYRQDPGQGLRLIYYSQIVNDFQKGDIAEGYSVSREKKESFPLTVTSAQKNPTAFYLCASSCQGCYGYTFGSGTRLTVV.